Given below is one T cell receptor (beta chain) in context. What it binds is unknown. The sample comes from a study of cytomegalovirus exposure and HLA in healthy donors. The study's findings and limits: V- and J-gene trimming in TCR beta was tied to a missense DCLRE1C variant by an analysis performed later. Being productive about 87% or about 30% of the time was typical of most TCR beta V segments in an earlier analysis. Common viral pathogens were later found to be apparently linked to several of the most significant clusters.

13 Jbeta primers and 60 Vbeta primers were used for the PCR. Clones were read by immunoSEQ multiplex PCR, and TCRdb kept only the in-frame ones, dropping some. Of some 120,000 clones in the sample, roughly four fifths were seen once. This CDR3 is 16 amino acids long. Germline V gene data show CDR1 as SGHNT and CDR2 as YYREEE (reference sequence). Trimming stripped 2 bases from V and 0 bases from J, with 11 bases between. V gene TRBV5-4 combines with J gene TRBJ1-4; TRBD1 is a possible D gene (5 bases). The receptor was isolated from a woman aged 18-29 years in good health and CMV-seronegative. The sequenced material came from PBMCs. CDR3 nucleotide sequence: TGTGCCAGCAGCTTAGACAGAACTGCAACTAATGAAAAACTGTTTTTT. Translation: CASSLDRTATNEKLFF.